This T cell receptor (beta chain) is drawn from a study of T cells after yellow fever vaccination. Whole-study findings and limits: Compared with primary, the secondary response was weaker and peaked at day 5, not 15. Repertoires obtained by FACS sorting could include abundant clonotypes that entered as contaminants from the bulk population. Booster samples showed a return of most primary-vaccination clones (almost 97% CD4, about 88% CD8).

In germline, CDR1 is MDHEN, CDR2 SYDVKM. This CDR3 comprises 12 residues. Trimming removed 4 bases from V and 11 bases from J, with 12 bases in between. The sample holds many counts of this clonotype. Its specificity is unknown. 5'RACE template switching produced TCR cDNA carrying a universal primer site and UMIs. Each CDR3 protein is one row after TCRdb ran MiXCR on the 5' RACE reads. Among approximately 120,000 distinct CDR3 sequences, 7.4% were seen once, and the ten largest hold roughly 2.5%. The origin of this receptor is a man younger than 30 who received the YFV17D yellow fever vaccine. Sequenced material: CD4+ T cells sorted from PBMCs, taken roughly 10 days after the first yellow fever vaccination. This chain links TRBV28 with TRBJ1-5, with D perhaps TRBD1 (5 bases). For the CDR3, the DNA is TGTGCCAGCAGTTCCCCGACAGCAACCCAGCATTTT. It codes for CASSSPTATQHF.